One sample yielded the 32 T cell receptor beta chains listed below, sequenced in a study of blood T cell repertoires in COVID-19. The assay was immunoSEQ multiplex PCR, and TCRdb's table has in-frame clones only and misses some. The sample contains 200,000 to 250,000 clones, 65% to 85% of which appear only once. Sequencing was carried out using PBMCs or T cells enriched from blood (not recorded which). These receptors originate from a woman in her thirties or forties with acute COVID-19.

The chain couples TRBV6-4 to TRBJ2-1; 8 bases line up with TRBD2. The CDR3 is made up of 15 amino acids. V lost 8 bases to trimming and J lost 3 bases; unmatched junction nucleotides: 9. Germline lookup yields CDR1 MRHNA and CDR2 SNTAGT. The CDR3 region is CASSSLAGFYNEQFF. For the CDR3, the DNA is TGTGCCAGCTCCTCCCTAGCGGGCTTCTACAATGAGCAGTTCTTC.

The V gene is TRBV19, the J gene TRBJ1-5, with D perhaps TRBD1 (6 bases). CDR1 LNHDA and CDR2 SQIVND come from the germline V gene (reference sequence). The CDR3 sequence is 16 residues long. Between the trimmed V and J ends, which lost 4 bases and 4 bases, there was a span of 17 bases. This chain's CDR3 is CASSTIRTVRNQPQHF. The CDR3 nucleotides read TGTGCCAGTAGTACAATTCGGACAGTAAGGAATCAGCCCCAGCATTTT.

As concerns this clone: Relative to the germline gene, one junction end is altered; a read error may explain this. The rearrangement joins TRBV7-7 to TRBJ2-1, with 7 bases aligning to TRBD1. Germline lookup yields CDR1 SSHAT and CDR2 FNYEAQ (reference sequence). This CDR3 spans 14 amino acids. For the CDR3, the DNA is TGTGCTAGCAGCTCGGACCCGACAGGGAGTGAGCAGTTCTTC. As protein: CASSSDPTGSEQFF.

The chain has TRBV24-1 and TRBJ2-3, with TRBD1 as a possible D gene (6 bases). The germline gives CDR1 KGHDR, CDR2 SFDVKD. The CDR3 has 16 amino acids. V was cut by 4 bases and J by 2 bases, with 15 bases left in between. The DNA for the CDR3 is TGTGCCACCAGTGACCCTGGACAGCACAACACAGATACGCAGTATTTT. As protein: CATSDPGQHNTDTQYF.

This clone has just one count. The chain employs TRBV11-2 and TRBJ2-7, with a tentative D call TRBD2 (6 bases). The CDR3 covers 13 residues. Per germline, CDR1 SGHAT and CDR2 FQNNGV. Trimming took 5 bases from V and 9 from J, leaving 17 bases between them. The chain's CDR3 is CASSLRELVGQYF. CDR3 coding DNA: TGTGCCAGCAGCCTCCGGGAGTTAGTAGGGCAGTACTTC.

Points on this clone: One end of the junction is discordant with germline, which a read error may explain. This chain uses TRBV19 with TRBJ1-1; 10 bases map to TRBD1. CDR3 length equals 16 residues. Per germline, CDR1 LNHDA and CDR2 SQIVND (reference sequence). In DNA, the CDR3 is TGTGCCAGTAGTATAAGGACAGGGGGATCGTACACTGAAGTTTTCTTT. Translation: CASSIRTGGSYTEVFF.

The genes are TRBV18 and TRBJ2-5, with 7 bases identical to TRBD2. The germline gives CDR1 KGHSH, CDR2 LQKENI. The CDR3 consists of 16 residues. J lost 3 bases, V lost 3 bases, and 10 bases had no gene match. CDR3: CASSPLDVGGKETQYF. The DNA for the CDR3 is TGTGCCAGCTCACCGTTGGATGTGGGAGGGAAAGAGACCCAGTACTTC.

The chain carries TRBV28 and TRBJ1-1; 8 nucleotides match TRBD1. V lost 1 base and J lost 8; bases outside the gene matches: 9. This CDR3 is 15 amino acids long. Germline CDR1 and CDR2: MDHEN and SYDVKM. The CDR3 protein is CASSLLGRGPTEAFF. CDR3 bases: TGTGCCAGCAGTTTATTGGGCAGGGGGCCGACAGAAGCTTTCTTT.

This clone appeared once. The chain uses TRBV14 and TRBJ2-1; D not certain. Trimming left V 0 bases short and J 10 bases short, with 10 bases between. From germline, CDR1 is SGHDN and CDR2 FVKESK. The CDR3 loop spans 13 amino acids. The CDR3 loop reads CASSQDLTPEQFF. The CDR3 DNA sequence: TGTGCCAGCAGCCAAGATCTAACCCCCGAGCAGTTCTTC.

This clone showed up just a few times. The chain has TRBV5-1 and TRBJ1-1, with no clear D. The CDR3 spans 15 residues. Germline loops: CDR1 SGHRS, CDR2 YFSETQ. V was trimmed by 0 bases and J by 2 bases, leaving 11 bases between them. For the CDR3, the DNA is TGCGCCAGCAGCTTGGCGCGATCAGGAAACACTGAAGCTTTCTTT. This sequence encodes CASSLARSGNTEAFF.

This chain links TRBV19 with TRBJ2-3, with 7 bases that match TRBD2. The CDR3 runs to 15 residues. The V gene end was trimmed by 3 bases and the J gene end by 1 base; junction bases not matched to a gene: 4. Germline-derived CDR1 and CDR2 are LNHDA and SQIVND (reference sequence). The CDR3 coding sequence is TGTGCCAGTAGTATTTCCAGCGGGGGCACAGATACGCAGTATTTT. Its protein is CASSISSGGTDTQYF.

The CDR3 loop reads CASSLGQGAQGYTF. In nucleotides, the CDR3 is TGTGCCAGCAGCTTAGGACAGGGGGCGCAAGGCTACACCTTC. The V gene is TRBV7-2, the J gene TRBJ1-2; TRBD1 matches 10 bases. This CDR3 is 14 amino acids long. Trimming removed 1 base from V and 8 bases from J; junction bases left unmatched: 4. The germline gives CDR1 SGHTA, CDR2 FQGNSA. Complete variable domain (other parts from reference TRBV7-2 and TRBJ1-2): GAGVSQSPSNKVTEKGKDVELRCDPISGHTALYWYRQSLGQGLEFLIYFQGNSAPDKSGLPSDRFSAERTGGSVSTLTIQRTQQEDSAVYLCASSLGQGAQGYTFGSGTRLTVV.

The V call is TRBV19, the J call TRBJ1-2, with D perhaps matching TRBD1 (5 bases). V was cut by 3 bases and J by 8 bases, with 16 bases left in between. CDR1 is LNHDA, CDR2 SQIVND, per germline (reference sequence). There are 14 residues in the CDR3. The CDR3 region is CASSIPSGGTGYTF. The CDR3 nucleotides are TGTGCCAGTAGTATTCCCTCGGGGGGTACGGGCTACACCTTC.

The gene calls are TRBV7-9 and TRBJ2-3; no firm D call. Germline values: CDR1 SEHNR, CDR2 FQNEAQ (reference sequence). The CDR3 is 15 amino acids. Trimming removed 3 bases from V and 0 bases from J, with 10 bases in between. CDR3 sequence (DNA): TGTGCCAGCAGCTTTGGTCCTCGGAGCACAGATACGCAGTATTTT. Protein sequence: CASSFGPRSTDTQYF.

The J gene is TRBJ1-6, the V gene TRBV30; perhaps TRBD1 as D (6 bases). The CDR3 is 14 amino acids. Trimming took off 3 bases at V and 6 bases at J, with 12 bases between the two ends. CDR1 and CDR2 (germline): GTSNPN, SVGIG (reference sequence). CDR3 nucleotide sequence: TGTGCCTGGAGGAGGGACACTGTTAATTCACCCCTCCACTTT. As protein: CAWRRDTVNSPLHF.

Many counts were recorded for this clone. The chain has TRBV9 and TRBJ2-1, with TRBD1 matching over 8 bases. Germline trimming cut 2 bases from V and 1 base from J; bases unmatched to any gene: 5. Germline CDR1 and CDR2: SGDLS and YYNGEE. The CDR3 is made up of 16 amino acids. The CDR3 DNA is TGTGCCAGCAGCGTGACAGGGGTCGGGTCCTACAATGAGCAGTTCTTC. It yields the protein CASSVTGVGSYNEQFF. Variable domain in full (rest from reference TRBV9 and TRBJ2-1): DSGVTQTPKHLITATGQRVTLRCSPRSGDLSVYWYQQSLDQGLQFLIQYYNGEERAKGNILERFSAQQFPDLHSELNLSSLELGDSALYFCASSVTGVGSYNEQFFGPGTRLTVL.

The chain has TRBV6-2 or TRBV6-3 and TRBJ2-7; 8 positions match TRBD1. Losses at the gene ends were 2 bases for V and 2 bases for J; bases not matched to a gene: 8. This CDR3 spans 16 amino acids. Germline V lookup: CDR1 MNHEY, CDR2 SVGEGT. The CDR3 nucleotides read TGTGCCAGCAGTTACGGAAGGACAGGGACGACCTACGAGCAGTACTTC. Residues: CASSYGRTGTTYEQYF.

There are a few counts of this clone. The CDR3 here is CASSEAGQVAGQPQHF. The DNA of the CDR3 is TGTGCCAGCAGTGAAGCGGGACAGGTGGCAGGACAGCCCCAGCATTTT. This chain joins TRBV6-1 and TRBJ1-5; 8 bases are a match to TRBD1. Germline V gene sequence: CDR1 MNHNS, CDR2 SASEGT. The CDR3 is 16 residues long. V dropped 0 bases and J dropped 7; count of bases not matched to a gene: 8.

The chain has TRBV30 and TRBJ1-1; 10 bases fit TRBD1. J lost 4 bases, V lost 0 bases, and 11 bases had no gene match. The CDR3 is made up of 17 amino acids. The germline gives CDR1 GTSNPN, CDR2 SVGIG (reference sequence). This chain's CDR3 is CAWSVGTGAQGSTEAFF. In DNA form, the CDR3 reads TGTGCCTGGAGTGTTGGGACAGGGGCGCAGGGGAGCACTGAAGCTTTCTTT. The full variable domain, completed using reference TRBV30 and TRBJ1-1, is SQTIHQWPATLVQPVGSPLSLECTVEGTSNPNLYWYRQAAGRGLQLLFYSVGIGQISSEVPQNLSASRPQDRQFILSSKKLLLSDSGFYLCAWSVGTGAQGSTEAFFGQGTRLTVV.

CDR3 loop: CAWTARQGPRSGNTIYF. As DNA, the CDR3 is TGTGCCTGGACCGCTCGTCAGGGGCCCCGCTCTGGAAACACCATATATTTT. This chain uses TRBV30 with TRBJ1-3; TRBD1 is a possible D gene (6 bases). With 4 bases removed from V and 0 bases from J, the gap between germline ends came to 19 bases. The CDR3 runs to 17 residues. CDR1 is GTSNPN and CDR2 is SVGIG in the germline V gene (reference sequence).

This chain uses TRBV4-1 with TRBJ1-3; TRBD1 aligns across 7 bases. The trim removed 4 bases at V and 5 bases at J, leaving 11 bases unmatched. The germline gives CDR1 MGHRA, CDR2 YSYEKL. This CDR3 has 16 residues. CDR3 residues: CASSPMGQKTRNTIYF. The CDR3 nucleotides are TGCGCCAGCAGCCCTATGGGACAGAAAACCCGAAACACCATATATTTT.

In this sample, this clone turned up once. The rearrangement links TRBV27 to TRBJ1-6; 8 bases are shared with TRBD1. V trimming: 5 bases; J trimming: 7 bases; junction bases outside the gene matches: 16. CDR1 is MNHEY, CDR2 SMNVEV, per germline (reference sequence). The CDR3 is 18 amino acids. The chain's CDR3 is CASSLIPPGQGANSPLHF. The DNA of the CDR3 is TGTGCCAGCAGTCTAATCCCACCAGGCCAGGGGGCGAATTCACCCCTCCACTTT.

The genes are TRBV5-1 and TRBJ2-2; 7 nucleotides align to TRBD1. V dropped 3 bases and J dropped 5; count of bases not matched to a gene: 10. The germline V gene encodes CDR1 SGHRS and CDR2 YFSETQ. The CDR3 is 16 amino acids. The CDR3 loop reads CASSSQGPDLTGELFF. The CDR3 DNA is TGCGCCAGCAGCTCACAGGGGCCCGATCTAACCGGGGAGCTGTTTTTT. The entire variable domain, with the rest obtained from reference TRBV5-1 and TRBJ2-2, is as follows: KAGVTQTPRYLIKTRGQQVTLSCSPISGHRSVSWYQQTPGQGLQFLFEYFSETQRNKGNFPGRFSGRQFSNSRSEMNVSTLELGDSALYLCASSSQGPDLTGELFFGEGSRLTVL.

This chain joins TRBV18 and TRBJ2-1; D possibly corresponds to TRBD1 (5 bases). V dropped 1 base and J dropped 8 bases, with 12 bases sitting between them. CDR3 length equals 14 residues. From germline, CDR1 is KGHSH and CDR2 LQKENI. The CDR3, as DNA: TGTGCCAGCTCACCACGAGCAGGGATCGATGAGCAGTTCTTC. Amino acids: CASSPRAGIDEQFF. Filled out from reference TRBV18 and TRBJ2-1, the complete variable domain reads NAGVMQNPRHLVRRRGQEARLRCSPMKGHSHVYWYRQLPEEGLKFMVYLQKENIIDESGMPKERFSAEFPKEGPSILRIQQVVRGDSAAYFCASSPRAGIDEQFFGPGTRLTVL.

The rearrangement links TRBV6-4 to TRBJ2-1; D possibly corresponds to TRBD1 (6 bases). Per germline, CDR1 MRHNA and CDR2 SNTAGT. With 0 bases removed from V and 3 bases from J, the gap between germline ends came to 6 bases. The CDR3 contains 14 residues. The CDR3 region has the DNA TGTGCCAGCAGTGACTCAGGGGGCTACAATGAGCAGTTCTTC. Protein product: CASSDSGGYNEQFF.

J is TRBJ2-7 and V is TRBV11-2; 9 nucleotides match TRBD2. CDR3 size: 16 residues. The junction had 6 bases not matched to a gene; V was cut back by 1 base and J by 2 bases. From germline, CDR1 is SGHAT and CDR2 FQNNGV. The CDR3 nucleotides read TGTGCCAGCAGCTTAGTTCGCGGCGGGAGGGCCTACGAGCAGTACTTC. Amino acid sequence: CASSLVRGGRAYEQYF.

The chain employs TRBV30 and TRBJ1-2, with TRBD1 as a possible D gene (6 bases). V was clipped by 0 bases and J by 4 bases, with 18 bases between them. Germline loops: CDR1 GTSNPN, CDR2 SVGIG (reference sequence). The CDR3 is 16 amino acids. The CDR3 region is CAWSVPSTQGIYGYTF. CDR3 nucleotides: TGTGCCTGGAGTGTACCCTCTACCCAGGGGATCTATGGCTACACCTTC.

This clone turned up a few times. CDR3: CASSQAVGQAFF. The CDR3 nucleotides are TGTGCCAGCAGCCAAGCGGTGGGCCAAGCTTTCTTT. The rearrangement uses TRBV14 and TRBJ1-1; D gene ambiguous. This CDR3 comprises 12 residues. Per the germline V gene, CDR1 is SGHDN and CDR2 is FVKESK. Trimming left V 1 base short and J 9 bases short, with 9 bases between. Combining the CDR3 with reference TRBV14 and TRBJ1-1 gives the whole variable domain EAGVTQFPSHSVIEKGQTVTLRCDPISGHDNLYWYRRVMGKEIKFLLHFVKESKQDESGMPNNRFLAERTGGTYSTLKVQPAELEDSGVYFCASSQAVGQAFFGQGTRLTVV.

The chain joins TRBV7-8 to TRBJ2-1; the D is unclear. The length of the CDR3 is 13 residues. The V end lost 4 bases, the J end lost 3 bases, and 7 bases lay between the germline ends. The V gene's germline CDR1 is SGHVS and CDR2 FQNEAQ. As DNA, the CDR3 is TGTGCCAGCAGCTCACGCTACTACAATGAGCAGTTCTTC. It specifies CASSSRYYNEQFF.

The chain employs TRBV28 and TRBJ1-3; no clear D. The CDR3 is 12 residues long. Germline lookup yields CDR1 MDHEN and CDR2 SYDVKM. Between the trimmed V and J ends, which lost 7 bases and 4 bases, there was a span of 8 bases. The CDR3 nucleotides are TGTGCCAGCACCGTGCGGGGAAACACCATATATTTT. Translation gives CASTVRGNTIYF.

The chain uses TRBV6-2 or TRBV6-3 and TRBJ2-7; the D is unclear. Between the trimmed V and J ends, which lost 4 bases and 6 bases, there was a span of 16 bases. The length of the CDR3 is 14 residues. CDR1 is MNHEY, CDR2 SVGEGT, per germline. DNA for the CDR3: TGTGCCAGCAGTTTTGGGCGCTCAGTCGGCGAGCAGTACTTC. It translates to CASSFGRSVGEQYF.

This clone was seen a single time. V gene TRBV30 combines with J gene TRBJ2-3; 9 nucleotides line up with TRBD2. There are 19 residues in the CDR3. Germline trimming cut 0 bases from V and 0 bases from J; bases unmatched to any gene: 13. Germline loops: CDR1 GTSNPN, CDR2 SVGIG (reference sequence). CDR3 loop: CAWSVGLAGWAGSTDTQYF. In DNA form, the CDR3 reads TGTGCCTGGAGTGTAGGGCTAGCGGGATGGGCGGGGAGCACAGATACGCAGTATTTT.